These 9 T cell receptor beta chains came from one sample sequenced in a study of human T cells and chemical hapten exposure. Sample time point: patch test 1, 2 weeks after DPC sensitization. The sample's treatment: therapeutic diphenylcyclopropenone sensitization with weekly scalp DPC. Unseparated into fractions, whole blood served as the source from which total RNA was extracted. TCRdb fed the RACE reads into MiXCR, producing one record per CDR3 protein. The repertoire consists of 40,000 or so distinct CDR3 sequences, with 3% to 4.5% occurring once and the leading ten covering about 24%. The sample was whole blood, taken in connection with sensitization to the hapten diphenylcyclopropenone (DPC). The origin of the receptors is a man aged 45-60 years with alopecia areata. Some clones in this sample may be carry-over from other donors' samples.

This clonotype was detected ten times or more. The chain links TRBV18 to TRBJ1-3; TRBD1 is a possible D gene (6 bases). The CDR3 extends over 15 amino acids. V was shortened by 2 bases and J by 0 bases, with 8 bases between the two germline ends. Germline lookup yields CDR1 KGHSH and CDR2 LQKENI. The CDR3 bases are TGTGCCAGCTCACCAAGACAGGTCTCTGGAAACACCATATATTTT. Amino acids: CASSPRQVSGNTIYF.

This clonotype was found many times. V usage is TRBV4-1 and J usage is TRBJ1-5, with D possibly TRBD1 on 5 matching bases. The V gene's germline CDR1 is MGHRA and CDR2 YSYEKL. The V and J ends lost 0 bases and 2 bases respectively, with 11 bases between them. The CDR3 has 16 residues. CDR3 residues: CASSQDGGIGNQPQHF. The CDR3 nucleotides read TGCGCCAGCAGCCAAGATGGGGGGATTGGCAATCAGCCCCAGCATTTT.

This clonotype has at least ten counts. V is TRBV7-6 and J is TRBJ1-2; D uncertain. The ends were cut back, 5 bases at V and 4 bases at J, with 11 bases in the middle. The CDR3 totals 13 residues. Per the germline V gene, CDR1 is SGHVS and CDR2 is FNYEAQ. The CDR3 nucleotides are TGTGCCAGCAGCAGGGCGGGATTCTATGGCTACACCTTC. Amino acids: CASSRAGFYGYTF.

This clonotype has a count of ten or more. This chain links TRBV2 with TRBJ1-2, with 7 bases lining up with TRBD1. Germline CDR1 and CDR2: SNHLY and FYNNEI. The CDR3 length is 14 residues. V lost 7 bases and J lost 0; bases outside the gene matches: 5. Here the CDR3 reads CASNRQGPNYGYTF. Written as DNA, the CDR3 is TGTGCCAGCAATCGACAGGGACCTAACTATGGCTACACCTTC.

This clonotype was seen a handful of times. V gene TRBV12-3 or TRBV12-4 combines with J gene TRBJ1-5, with TRBD1 as a possible D gene (5 bases). CDR3 length equals 15 residues. Deletions cut 5 bases from V and 7 bases from J, with 18 bases between. CDR3 in DNA: TGTGCCAGCAGTAGGCAAGAGGGGAGCGGGCAGCCCCAGCATTTT. It yields the protein CASSRQEGSGQPQHF.

At least ten counts were recorded for this clonotype. Written as DNA, the CDR3 is TGTGCCAGCGGCGATCTGGATACGCAGTATTTT. Translation gives CASGDLDTQYF. The gene calls are TRBV6-2 or TRBV6-3 and TRBJ2-3; D is undetermined. CDR1 is MNHEY and CDR2 is SVGEGT in the germline V gene. CDR3 length: 11 residues. V gave up 8 bases and J gave up 6 bases, with 9 bases separating them.

This clonotype came up a few times. The V and J genes are TRBV29-1 and TRBJ1-5; D is undetermined. CDR1 is SQVTM, CDR2 ANQGSEA, per germline. The CDR3 has 13 amino acids. Trimming left V 6 bases short and J 1 base short, with 10 bases between. The CDR3: CSVAHGSNQPQHF. DNA for the CDR3: TGCAGCGTGGCACATGGGAGCAATCAGCCCCAGCATTTT.

The J gene is TRBJ2-1, the V gene TRBV28, with D perhaps matching TRBD1 (6 bases). This CDR3 region has 11 residues. V lost 7 bases and J lost 8, with 9 bases in between. The germline CDR1 and CDR2 sequences are MDHEN and SYDVKM. CDR3 amino acids: CASTGEHEQFF. The CDR3 DNA reads as TGTGCCAGCACAGGGGAGCATGAGCAGTTCTTC.

At least ten counts were recorded for this clonotype. The V call is TRBV20-1, the J call TRBJ2-7; 10 bases match TRBD2. With 0 bases clipped from V and 5 bases from J, the junction kept 7 bases outside the gene matches. CDR1 and CDR2 (germline): DFQATT, SNEGSKA (reference sequence). There are 15 residues in the CDR3. DNA for the CDR3: TGCAGTGCTAGAGATCCCGCTAGCGGGAGAGACGAGCAGTACTTC. Translating gives CSARDPASGRDEQYF.